This TCR beta chain was observed in a study of T cells in localized non-small cell lung cancer. A remark on this clone: Its specificity is not known.

Profiled with immunoSEQ multiplex PCR; TCRdb holds only in-frame clones, not every one. The data show about 78,000 clones, almost 85% seen once. Germline V CDR1 and CDR2: SEHNR, FQNEAQ (reference sequence). The CDR3 contains 16 residues. After removal of 4 bases from V and 0 bases from J, the junction contained 4 bases not matched to a gene. Regarding the study as a whole: An association was observed between higher blood T cell density and longer overall survival. Maximal T cell clonality occurred in uninvolved adjacent lung, with tumor ranking below it. Because sequencing included only one region (of the tumor), heterogeneity remains possible. Adjacent lung exhibited a median of 57 among the 100 most abundant tumor clones.

The chain carries TRBV7-9 and TRBJ1-2, with TRBD1 matching over 11 bases. The sequences come from peripheral blood, collected before any cancer treatment. This TCR derives from a man aged 35 to 70 with stage I lung adenocarcinoma. CDR3 sequence (DNA): TGTGCCAGCAGCTCGGGACAGGGGGAAGCTAACTATGGCTACACCTTC. This codes for CASSSGQGEANYGYTF.